This is a list of T cell receptor beta chains from one sample in a study of T cell changes during pregnancy in multiple sclerosis. The repertoire was sequenced with immunoSEQ multiplex PCR; TCRdb's copy has only in-frame clones and lacks some. The repertoire holds 55,000 to 80,000 clones, with around 90% as singletons. Source: peripheral blood, taken after pregnancy. The receptor set was obtained from a female donor in good health, enrolled as a control in a pregnancy study. The CDR3 runs from the conserved cysteine through the conserved F or W. D genes are given only for firm matches. The listing skips clone size in some rows; elsewhere it reads once, few, many or a size class.

V gene	J gene	D gene	clone size	CDR3 DNA	CDR3 protein
TRBV27	TRBJ1-4	NA	NA	TGTGCCAGCAGAGCGACAGGCAAATCAACTAATGAAAAACTGTTTTTT	CASRATGKSTNEKLFF
TRBV18	TRBJ1-2	TRBD1	NA	TGTGCCAGCTCACCTGCCGGGACAGGGATCAACTATGGCTACACCTTC	CASSPAGTGINYGYTF
TRBV11-3	TRBJ2-3	TRBD2	NA	TGTGCCAGCAGCTTAGAGGGCGGGAGTGGAAAAGATACGCAGTATTTT	CASSLEGGSGKDTQYF
TRBV30	TRBJ2-3	TRBD1	NA	TGTGCCTGGAGTAAACAGGGGCCCGATACGCAGTATTTT	CAWSKQGPDTQYF
TRBV7-9	TRBJ2-2	NA	NA	TGTGCCAGCAGCTTAGGTTTAGCGAACACCGGGGAGCTGTTTTTT	CASSLGLANTGELFF
TRBV7-2	TRBJ2-7	TRBD2	NA	TGTGCCAGCAGAAGACTAGCGGGGGGCCTCTCCTACGAGCAGTACTTC	CASRRLAGGLSYEQYF
TRBV4-1	TRBJ1-2	NA	NA	TGCGCCAGCAGCCAAGATGGTGCGGGGGGCTACACCTTC	CASSQDGAGGYTF
TRBV9	TRBJ1-3	TRBD1	NA	TGTGCCAGCAGCGCGAGGGGACAGGGAGGAAACACCATATATTTT	CASSARGQGGNTIYF
TRBV25-1	TRBJ1-1	NA	NA	TGTGCCAGCAGTGAATTTGGCCCACCCTCTGAAGCTTTCTTT	CASSEFGPPSEAFF
TRBV5-6	TRBJ1-5	TRBD1	NA	TGTGCCAGCAGCTTGAACAGGGGGCTAACCGGGAGCAATCAGCCCCAGCATTTT	CASSLNRGLTGSNQPQHF
TRBV5-4	TRBJ2-7	NA	NA	TGTGCCAGCAGCTTCAGACAGGAGCAGTACTTC	CASSFRQEQYF
TRBV2	TRBJ1-2	TRBD1	NA	TGTGCCAGCAGTGAAGGGGGACAGAGCTATGGCTACACCTTC	CASSEGGQSYGYTF
TRBV7-9	TRBJ1-4	TRBD1	NA	TGTGCCAGCAGCTGGACAGGGAGGGATGAAAAACTGTTTTTT	CASSWTGRDEKLFF
TRBV5-6	TRBJ1-1	NA	NA	TGTGCCAGCAGCGCTGGTCCGGGTCGGACTGAAGCTTTCTTT	CASSAGPGRTEAFF
TRBV14	TRBJ2-5	TRBD2	once	TGTGCCAGCAGCCAACTCCCGGGACTAGCTCGGGAGACCCAGTACTTC	CASSQLPGLARETQYF
TRBV5-6	TRBJ1-4	NA	NA	TGTGCCAGCAGCCTGCCTACCCGTGAAAAACTGTTTTTT	CASSLPTREKLFF
TRBV19	TRBJ1-2	NA	NA	TGTGCCAGTATTACGAGCTATGGCTACACCTTC	CASITSYGYTF
TRBV6-1	TRBJ1-5	TRBD1	NA	TGTGCCAGCAGGGGACAGGGGAGCAATCAGCCCCAGCATTTT	CASRGQGSNQPQHF
TRBV14	TRBJ2-1	TRBD2	NA	TGTGCCAGTAGAAGGAGCGGGGATTACAATGAGCAGTTCTTC	CASRRSGDYNEQFF
TRBV20-1	TRBJ1-2	NA	NA	TGCAGTGCTAGTGCGGGGGGCCTCTACACCTTC	CSASAGGLYTF
TRBV18	TRBJ2-1	TRBD2	NA	TGTGCCAGCTCACCACGGGGGGGTGAGCAGTTCTTC	CASSPRGGEQFF
TRBV10-2	TRBJ2-5	NA	NA	TGCGCCAGCAGTGGAGGACGGGGTGTCGAAGAGACCCAGTACTTC	CASSGGRGVEETQYF
TRBV7-7	TRBJ2-1	TRBD1	NA	TGTGCCAGCAGCTCGGGACAGAACAATGAGCAGTTCTTC	CASSSGQNNEQFF
TRBV19	TRBJ1-2	NA	NA	TGTGCCAGTAGTGCCCCCCCGCAGGGCAACTATGGCTACACCTTC	CASSAPPQGNYGYTF
TRBV10-2	TRBJ1-1	TRBD1	once	TGCGCCAGCAGAATAGGACAGGGGAGCACTGAAGCTTTCTTT	CASRIGQGSTEAFF
TRBV19	TRBJ1-1	TRBD1	few	TGTGCCAGTAGTTCCGTGGGGACAGGGGCCACTGAAGCTTTCTTT	CASSSVGTGATEAFF
TRBV30	TRBJ1-5	TRBD1	NA	TGTGCCTGGAGAGGGACAGGGAACAATCAGCCCCAGCATTTT	CAWRGTGNNQPQHF
TRBV5-1	TRBJ2-5	TRBD2	NA	TGCGCCAGCAGCCCGGTAGCGGGGGAGGCGGAGACCCAGTACTTC	CASSPVAGEAETQYF
TRBV28	TRBJ2-3	NA	NA	TGTGCCAGCAGTTTAAAGGGGGATCGAGATACGCAGTATTTT	CASSLKGDRDTQYF
TRBV30	TRBJ2-7	NA	NA	TGTGCCTGGAGTGCGGGACACAGCTACGAGCAGTACTTC	CAWSAGHSYEQYF
TRBV19	TRBJ2-3	TRBD1	NA	TGTGCCAGTAGTCCGGGACAGCGCCACACAGATACGCAGTATTTT	CASSPGQRHTDTQYF
TRBV4-1	TRBJ1-1	NA	NA	TGCGCCAGCACCCTTACAGTGAACACTGAAGCTTTCTTT	CASTLTVNTEAFF
TRBV6-1	TRBJ1-4	NA	NA	TGTGCCAGCAGTGTCTCCAGGGCTGCAACTAATGAAAAACTGTTTTTT	CASSVSRAATNEKLFF
TRBV27	TRBJ1-5	NA	NA	TGTGCCAGCAGTATCAGGGGTCCCCATCAGCCCCAGCATTTT	CASSIRGPHQPQHF
TRBV7-2	TRBJ2-7	NA	NA	TGTGCCAGCAGCACTCGGGACTTGAGCTCCTACGAGCAGTACTTC	CASSTRDLSSYEQYF
TRBV6-4	TRBJ2-1	TRBD2	NA	TGTGCCAGCAGTGACTCGGGGACTAGCGGCTACAATGAGCAGTTCTTC	CASSDSGTSGYNEQFF
TRBV6-5	TRBJ2-3	TRBD2	NA	TGTGCCAGCAGTTGGGGACTAGCGGCCACAGATACGCAGTATTTT	CASSWGLAATDTQYF
TRBV7-9	TRBJ1-1	NA	NA	TGTGCCGGTAGGGCAGGGGCGAACACTGAAGCTTTCTTT	CAGRAGANTEAFF
TRBV11-2	TRBJ1-4	NA	NA	TGTGCCAGCAGCTTAGCGGTAGCAGGAAGTGCCGGGGGAAAACTGTTTTTT	CASSLAVAGSAGGKLFF
TRBV5-1	TRBJ1-1	TRBD1	NA	TGCGCCAGCAGCTTAGGGACAGAGTACACTGAAGCTTTCTTT	CASSLGTEYTEAFF
TRBV7-2	TRBJ2-7	NA	NA	TGTGCCAGCAGCTCTCGGGGGGCCGTCCTATACGAGCAGTACTTC	CASSSRGAVLYEQYF
TRBV5-3	TRBJ1-1	TRBD1	NA	TGTGCCAGAAGCGTTCACAGGGGAATGAACACTGAAGCTTTCTTT	CARSVHRGMNTEAFF
TRBV25-1	TRBJ2-7	TRBD2	NA	TGTGCCAGCAGTGATATCCTAGCGGGAGGCTACGAGCAGTACTTC	CASSDILAGGYEQYF
TRBV27	TRBJ2-2	NA	NA	TGTGCCAGCAGCCAGGGTTGGGGAACCGGGGAGCTGTTTTTT	CASSQGWGTGELFF
TRBV27	TRBJ2-4	NA	NA	TGTGCCAGCAGTTTGGGGGGAATAGGGAACATTCAGTACTTC	CASSLGGIGNIQYF
TRBV6-1	TRBJ2-7	NA	NA	TGTGCCAGCAGTGATCTTGCGGCCCAGGAGGTCTACGAGCAGTACTTC	CASSDLAAQEVYEQYF
TRBV7-9	TRBJ1-1	NA	NA	TGTGCCAGCAGCTTGCTGGGGGCAGGCAGGACTGAAGCTTTCTTT	CASSLLGAGRTEAFF